These T cell receptor beta chains were read from a single sample in a study of blood T cell repertoires in COVID-19. TCRdb keeps only in-frame clones here, not all; method: immunoSEQ multiplex PCR. The sample shows a few hundred thousand clones, roughly 80% of them seen only once. Specimen: PBMCs or T cells enriched from blood (not recorded which). The origin of the receptors is a woman between 50 and 59 years old who had recovered from COVID-19. The CDR3 runs from the conserved cysteine through the conserved F or W. A D gene is named only where the DNA matches it firmly. A clone size is listed for some rows: how often the clone was seen (once, few, many), or a class if it is expanded.

d_gene,abundance,j_gene,v_gene,CDR3aa,CDR3nt
TRBD1,.,TRBJ1-1,TRBV24-1,CATRAGGGGNTEAFF,TGTGCCACCAGAGCAGGGGGCGGGGGGAACACTGAAGCTTTCTTT
.,few,TRBJ1-3,TRBV28,CASSFRGSDSGNTIYF,TGTGCCAGCAGTTTCAGGGGTTCCGACTCTGGAAACACCATATATTTT
TRBD1,once,TRBJ1-1,TRBV9,CASSVASQGAEAFF,TGTGCCAGCAGCGTAGCTTCCCAGGGGGCTGAAGCTTTCTTT
TRBD1,.,TRBJ2-3,TRBV6-5,CASGQGTDTQYF,TGTGCCAGCGGACAGGGAACAGATACGCAGTATTTT
.,few,TRBJ2-5,TRBV19,CASAGTFQETQYF,TGTGCCAGTGCCGGGACTTTCCAAGAGACCCAGTACTTC
.,.,TRBJ2-5,TRBV19,CASRVGGGATEETQYF,TGTGCCAGTAGGGTTGGCGGGGGCGCCACAGAGGAGACCCAGTACTTC
.,.,TRBJ2-3,TRBV4-3,CASSPSRTDTQYF,TGCGCCAGCAGCCCGTCCCGCACAGATACGCAGTATTTT
.,.,TRBJ1-4,TRBV27,CASSAEQVATNEKLFF,TGTGCCAGCAGCGCCGAACAGGTAGCAACTAATGAAAAACTGTTTTTT
.,few,TRBJ2-1,TRBV7-2,CASSQAGEQFF,TGTGCCAGCAGCCAAGCAGGTGAGCAGTTCTTC
.,.,TRBJ1-6,TRBV5-1,CASSSESLNSPLHF,TGCGCCAGCAGCTCGGAGTCTTTAAATTCACCCCTCCACTTT
.,.,TRBJ1-5,TRBV2,CASSGGNQPQHF,TGTGCCAGCAGCGGGGGAAATCAGCCCCAGCATTTT
TRBD1,few,TRBJ1-1,TRBV10-3,CAISESIGTGDREAFF,TGTGCCATCAGTGAGTCTATTGGGACAGGAGATCGAGAAGCTTTCTTT
TRBD1,.,TRBJ1-4,TRBV7-9,CASSSHRGEAEEKLFF,TGTGCCAGCAGTTCCCACAGGGGAGAGGCTGAGGAAAAACTGTTTTTT
.,.,TRBJ1-1,TRBV7-2,CASSLVSGGEAFF,TGTGCCAGCAGCTTAGTATCTGGGGGCGAAGCTTTCTTT
.,.,TRBJ2-2,TRBV19,CASSMRAGELFF,TGTGCCAGTAGTATGAGGGCCGGGGAGCTGTTTTTT
.,.,TRBJ1-5,TRBV12-3/TRBV12-4,CASSPRRDQPQHF,TGTGCCAGCAGTCCGCGGAGGGATCAGCCCCAGCATTTT
TRBD1,.,TRBJ2-1,TRBV24-1,CATSRTGDNEQFF,TGTGCCACCAGCCGGACAGGGGACAATGAGCAGTTCTTC
.,.,TRBJ1-6,TRBV11-2,CASSLDRSSPLHF,TGTGCCAGCAGCCTCGACAGGTCTTCACCCCTCCACTTT
.,.,TRBJ1-5,TRBV19,CASSPEVQGWNQPQHF,TGTGCCAGTAGCCCGGAGGTTCAGGGGTGGAATCAGCCCCAGCATTTT
.,.,TRBJ1-4,TRBV3-1/TRBV3-2,CASSPPGEKLFF,TGTGCCAGCAGCCCCCCGGGTGAAAAACTGTTTTTT
.,.,TRBJ1-2,TRBV3-1/TRBV3-2,CASSPRDNGYTF,TGTGCCAGCAGCCCCAGGGATAATGGCTACACCTTC
.,once,TRBJ2-7,TRBV6-5,CASEPRSYEQYF,TGTGCCAGTGAACCCAGGTCCTACGAGCAGTACTTC